This T cell receptor beta chain was recorded in a study of Ad26.COV2.S vaccination and SARS-CoV-2 variants. For the study at large: Within the COV1001 Ad26.COV2.S trial arm, the donor was enrolled. Recipients of Ad26.COV2.S got it intramuscularly, once or twice 56 days apart. Study-wide findings and caveats: Substantial breadth was reported for post-vaccination spike-specific CD8+ and CD4+ T cells.

CDR3 size: 15 residues. With 6 bases clipped from V and 3 bases from J, the junction kept 10 bases outside the gene matches. CDR1 KGHSH and CDR2 LQKENI come from the germline V gene. Libraries were prepared by immunoSEQ multiplex PCR; TCRdb keeps only in-frame clonotypes and omits some of them. Among approximately 400,000 clones listed, 83% were seen once. As to this clone: Its antigen is as yet unknown.

Treatment noted: 19 received Ad26.COV2.S at low or high dose, single or two shots; 5 received placebo; per-sample allocation not given. The samples date from day 63 after the first vaccine or placebo injection. Spike of the Wuhan-strain SARS-CoV-2 was expressed by an Ad26 vector, which formed the vaccine. The sequence came from a person between 18 and 60 years old who received the Ad26.COV2.S COVID-19 vaccine or a placebo. Sequenced material: peripheral blood, taken in a trial of Ad26.COV2.S vaccine versus placebo. The V and J genes are TRBV18 and TRBJ2-7; 8 nucleotides match TRBD1. Here the CDR3 DNA reads TGTGCCAGCTCGCCTTACAGGGGGGAGAACTACGAGCAGTACTTC. Amino acid sequence: CASSPYRGENYEQYF. Filled out from reference TRBV18 and TRBJ2-7, the complete variable domain reads NAGVMQNPRHLVRRRGQEARLRCSPMKGHSHVYWYRQLPEEGLKFMVYLQKENIIDESGMPKERFSAEFPKEGPSILRIQQVVRGDSAAYFCASSPYRGENYEQYFGPGTRLTVT.